This TCR beta chain was documented in a study of T cell repertoires in ileal Crohn's disease. Looking at the study overall: About half of patients got postoperative therapy: about twelve thiopurines, approximately 18 anti-TNF.

CDR3 length: 16 amino acids. CDR1 SGHTA and CDR2 FQGNSA come from the germline V gene. V was pared by 1 base and J by 5 bases, with 17 bases between. The repertoire was sequenced with immunoSEQ multiplex PCR; TCRdb's copy has only in-frame clones and lacks some. The data show 2,000 to 2,500 clones, with about four fifths seen just once and 11% held by the top ten. What was sequenced was ileal tissue. The TCR was taken from an adult with Crohn's disease. J is TRBJ1-1 and V is TRBV7-2; D unresolved. The CDR3 DNA reads as TGTGCCAGCAGCTTAGTACGGGGTGGGAGTGGTACTGAAGCTTTCTTT. It specifies CASSLVRGGSGTEAFF.